This TCR beta chain is drawn from a study of identical twins (dated by TCRdb to 2016 to 2018). Describing the broader study: The study deep-sequenced TCR alpha and beta repertoires from monozygotic twins, unrelated adults of various ages and cord blood to test whether fetal clonotypes persist. To rule out contamination, the twin experiments were replicated at different times with different library preparation protocols.

Library prep was done by 5' RACE. These reads were obtained on an Illumina HiSeq 2000. Template switching added a universal primer binding site, and the final cDNA carried a unique molecular identifier that allowed TCR cDNA molecules to be counted accurately. First-strand cDNA for TCR alpha and beta chains was synthesized from specific primers in the conserved constant-segment region. To control for contamination, every cDNA library carried two barcodes: a SMART-Mk sample barcode plus Illumina barcodes. TruSeq adapter sequences, together with Illumina sample barcodes, were added in two successive PCR steps. TCR alpha and beta cDNA libraries were sequenced on the Illumina HiSeq platform with custom primers. In the original analysis: Raw reads were processed with MiGEC to extract unique molecular identifiers, and MiXCR was used to determine CDR3 positions. For each individual, recombination models were inferred using an EM algorithm with the repgenHMM and IGoR tools. The tcR package in R was used for shared clonotype analysis, with sharing normalized by the product of cloneset sizes. Out-of-frame nonproductive sequences were analyzed to study raw recombination free of thymic and clonal selection effects. The public reads were reanalyzed by TCRdb: fastp trimming at Q25, MiXCR alignment, in-frame beta chains only. Each CDR3 protein gets just one entry, which takes the most common genes and DNA from the rows behind it. V and J calls and clone size were set by TCRdb, not the authors. The sample data list more than 200,000 distinct CDR3 sequences, and around 15% of these were observed just once. Around 9% of the sample is taken by the ten largest.

Findings and caveats that apply to the study as a whole: Out-of-frame TCR alpha sharing in monozygotic twins was systematically underestimated by recombination models, whereas sharing between unrelated individuals was in agreement with the recombination models. Compared with coincidental sharing between unrelated individuals, an excess of low generation-probability sequences was observed among out-of-frame TCR alpha sequences shared between twins. Fewer insertions were carried by abundant cord blood beta clonotypes, a similar but weaker trend appeared in young adult naive repertoires, and no such trend appeared in memory repertoires. Invariant T cells such as MAIT and iNKT could partly confound zero-insertion analyses, though diverse VJ usage argued against this for most clonotypes. Because the same donors could not be followed over many years, the conclusions relied on cross-sectional statistical analysis. A weaker excess of twin sharing was found in beta out-of-frame sequences because the signal-to-noise ratio was lowered by fewer shared sequences.

Every donor was a healthy Caucasian. Miltenyi CD45RO+ enrichment and human naive T-cell isolation kits were used to isolate memory (CD45RO+) and naive T cells from PBMC. V and J lose 2 bases and 0 bases, and a span of 8 bases separates them. Per the germline V gene (reference sequence), GTSNPN is the CDR1 and SVGIG is the CDR2. Inclusive of the bounding cysteine and phenylalanine, the CDR3 is 14 residues long. This entry keeps only the CDR3 DNA: 42 bases, framed from base 1. This clonotype came up a few times. The antigen it recognizes is unknown. No much larger clone is present one base from it, and per-base qualities are unavailable.

This clonotype was obtained from a woman aged 18-30 years in good health. The rearranged chain carries TRBV30 and TRBJ1-5; tentative D gene TRBD1, with 5 bases matching. Sequencing was performed on memory (CD45RO+) T cells sorted from blood. Read against the paper, the sample's cell subset or site label means: CD45RO+ enriched T cells. This receptor carries the CDR3 CAWSRGGSNQPQHF. In nucleotide form, the sequence is TGTGCCTGGAGTAGGGGAGGTAGCAATCAGCCCCAGCATTTT.